One sample yielded the 22 T cell receptor beta chains listed below, sequenced in a study of blood T cells in healthy people across ages. Next came a second PCR, run for 7 to 11 cycles, which used a sample-barcoded 5' primer along with a J-beta primer mix. TCRdb itself ran the 5' RACE reads through MiXCR, one entry per CDR3 protein. The data show about 1,400,000 distinct CDR3 sequences, around 59% seen once. The sample comprised blood. The receptors originated from a man between 18 and 35 years old in good health.

This chain uses TRBV7-9 with TRBJ2-1; 12 nucleotides align to TRBD2. The CDR3 extends over 16 amino acids. J gave up 10 bases and V 1 base, and 8 bases lay outside the gene matches. The germline gives CDR1 SEHNR, CDR2 FQNEAQ (reference sequence). DNA of the CDR3: TGTGCCAGCAGCTTAGTGACTAGCGGGGGTGTCGAGGAGCAGTTCTTC. Encoded protein: CASSLVTSGGVEEQFF.

This clonotype was seen once. The gene calls are TRBV4-1 and TRBJ2-3, with unresolved D. CDR1 is MGHRA and CDR2 is YSYEKL in the germline V gene. This CDR3 comprises 15 residues. Deletions cut 0 bases from V and 0 bases from J, with 7 bases between. CDR3 sequence: CASSQELESTDTQYF. CDR3 nucleotides: TGCGCCAGCAGCCAAGAGCTGGAGAGCACAGATACGCAGTATTTT.

This chain joins TRBV7-2 and TRBJ1-4; D gene ambiguous. V gave up 2 bases and J gave up 2 bases, with 15 bases separating them. This CDR3 has 17 residues. Germline CDR1 and CDR2: SGHTA and FQGNSA. The DNA of the CDR3 is TGTGCCAGCAGCTTAAGTGCGCCCGGAGGGACTAATGAAAAACTGTTTTTT. Its translation is CASSLSAPGGTNEKLFF.

The chain is built from TRBV14 and TRBJ2-7, with D perhaps assigned TRBD1 or TRBD2 (5 bases each). V gave up 2 bases and J gave up 0 bases, with 17 bases separating them. The CDR3 is 17 amino acids. Germline-derived CDR1 and CDR2 are SGHDN and FVKESK. Here the CDR3 reads CASSQIPGYRSSYEQYF. The CDR3 bases are TGTGCCAGCAGCCAAATCCCGGGGTACAGGAGCTCCTACGAGCAGTACTTC. The full variable domain, its missing parts supplied by reference TRBV14 and TRBJ2-7, is EAGVTQFPSHSVIEKGQTVTLRCDPISGHDNLYWYRRVMGKEIKFLLHFVKESKQDESGMPNNRFLAERTGGTYSTLKVQPAELEDSGVYFCASSQIPGYRSSYEQYFGPGTRLTVT.

The gene calls are TRBV7-6 and TRBJ2-4, with D possibly being TRBD1 (5 bases). The J call may be wrong; the DNA end is better matched by TRBJ2-7. This CDR3 spans 12 amino acids. Germline CDR1 reads SGHVS; CDR2 reads FNYEAQ. CDR3 region: CASSPKGREQYF. DNA for the CDR3: TGTGCCAGCAGCCCCAAGGGGCGCGAGCAGTACTTC.

The chain carries TRBV27 and TRBJ2-3, with 7 positions matching TRBD1. The CDR3 runs 13 residues. Germline values: CDR1 MNHEY, CDR2 SMNVEV (reference sequence). After removal of 8 bases from V and 4 bases from J, the junction contained 6 bases not matched to a gene. The CDR3 loop is CASRNRGPDTQYF. CDR3 DNA sequence: TGTGCCAGCCGAAACAGGGGCCCAGATACGCAGTATTTT.

The genes are TRBV27 and TRBJ2-1; unclear D gene. Germline CDR1 MNHEY, CDR2 SMNVEV (reference sequence). The CDR3 runs 12 residues. The ends were cut back, 4 bases at V and 10 bases at J, with 11 bases in the middle. The CDR3 sequence is CASSSSSHEQFF. In nucleotides, the CDR3 is TGTGCCAGCAGTTCAAGTTCCCACGAGCAGTTCTTC.

This clonotype was observed a few times. This chain links TRBV29-1 with TRBJ2-7; 7 positions match TRBD2. This CDR3 is 13 amino acids long. Germline CDR1 and CDR2: SQVTM and ANQGSEA. V dropped 7 bases and J dropped 3; count of bases not matched to a gene: 9. CDR3 sequence: CSAGEGFGYEQYF. The CDR3 DNA sequence: TGCAGCGCGGGGGAGGGGTTCGGCTACGAGCAGTACTTC.

The rearrangement uses TRBV30 and TRBJ2-5; TRBD2 matches 7 bases. The CDR3 spans 18 residues. J was trimmed by 4 bases and V by 0 bases; bases with no gene match: 17. Germline assignment: CDR1 GTSNPN and CDR2 SVGIG (reference sequence). For the CDR3, the DNA is TGTGCCTGGAGTGTCGGCTCGGCTATGGCGGGAGTAGGAGAGACCCAGTACTTC. Amino acids: CAWSVGSAMAGVGETQYF.

The chain carries TRBV20-1 and TRBJ1-5; D is ambiguous. Germline V gene data show CDR1 as DFQATT and CDR2 as SNEGSKA (reference sequence). The CDR3 runs to 15 residues. Trimming took off 0 bases at V and 0 bases at J, with 9 bases between the two ends. The CDR3 protein is CSAREFRNSNQPQHF. Here the CDR3 DNA reads TGCAGTGCTAGAGAGTTCAGGAATAGCAATCAGCCCCAGCATTTT.

This clonotype was counted only a few times. The chain carries TRBV5-1 and TRBJ2-7, with TRBD1 identical over 7 bases. With V trimmed by 0 bases and J by 4 bases, 4 bases remained unmatched. Per germline, CDR1 SGHRS and CDR2 YFSETQ. The CDR3 has 14 residues. CDR3 sequence reads: CASSLEGAGYEQYF. The CDR3 DNA reads TGCGCCAGCAGCTTGGAGGGGGCTGGTTACGAGCAGTACTTC.

This clonotype was seen more than once but under ten times. This chain links TRBV20-1 with TRBJ2-3, with TRBD2 matching over 13 bases. The CDR3 is 18 amino acids. Germline V gives CDR1 DFQATT, CDR2 SNEGSKA (reference sequence). V gave up 6 bases and J gave up 0 bases; unmatched junction bases: 12. Here the CDR3 reads CSAPTSGGRSLSTDTQYF. The CDR3 bases are TGCAGTGCGCCGACTAGCGGGGGGAGGAGTCTTAGCACAGATACGCAGTATTTT.

This chain links TRBV20-1 with TRBJ1-2, with D possibly being TRBD1 (5 bases). V lost 4 bases and J 7 bases, leaving 10 bases between the germline ends. The CDR3 runs to 11 residues. Per the germline V gene, CDR1 is DFQATT and CDR2 is SNEGSKA (reference sequence). The CDR3 sequence: CSAIPGSGYTF. Written as DNA, the CDR3 is TGCAGTGCTATTCCAGGGAGTGGCTACACCTTC.

The V and J genes are TRBV28 and TRBJ2-3; D might be TRBD2 (6 bases). CDR3 length: 15 residues. Trimming cost V 10 bases and J 11 bases, with 28 bases left between them. The germline V gene encodes CDR1 MDHEN and CDR2 SYDVKM. The DNA for the CDR3 is TGTGCCACACATCGGCGGGATCTCCCTTATAGTGAGCAGTATTTT. Its protein is CATHRRDLPYSEQYF.

The chain uses TRBV28 and TRBJ2-7, with D unclear. The closer fit of TRBJ2-5 to the DNA end suggests the J call may be wrong. CDR3 length equals 14 residues. Germline V gene sequence: CDR1 MDHEN, CDR2 SYDVKM. CDR3 in amino acids: CASSLGAREETQYF. CDR3 nucleotides: TGTGCCAGCAGTTTAGGCGCCAGAGAAGAGACCCAGTACTTC.

J is TRBJ2-1 and V is TRBV7-2, with D possibly matching TRBD2 (6 bases). Trimming took 6 bases from V and 8 from J, leaving 8 bases between them. The CDR3 spans 11 residues. Germline values: CDR1 SGHTA, CDR2 FQGNSA. The CDR3 reads CASSREYEQFF. In DNA, the CDR3 is TGTGCCAGCAGTCGGGAGTATGAGCAGTTCTTC.

This chain uses TRBV7-2 with TRBJ1-4; D might be TRBD1 (6 bases). Germline V gene data show CDR1 as SGHTA and CDR2 as FQGNSA. V was clipped by 5 bases and J by 8 bases, with 18 bases between them. This CDR3 spans 15 amino acids. CDR3 residues: CASSPQYPDREKLFF. CDR3 DNA sequence: TGTGCCAGCAGCCCCCAATACCCGGACAGAGAAAAACTGTTTTTT. The variable domain in full, completed from reference TRBV7-2 and TRBJ1-4, reads GAGVSQSPSNKVTEKGKDVELRCDPISGHTALYWYRQSLGQGLEFLIYFQGNSAPDKSGLPSDRFSAERTGGSVSTLTIQRTQQEDSAVYLCASSPQYPDREKLFFGSGTQLSVL.

DNA for the CDR3: TGCAGTGCTAGTCCCGGGAACACCGGGGAGCTGTTTTTT. Its translation is CSASPGNTGELFF. The chain recombines TRBV20-1 with TRBJ2-2, with D unresolved. The length of the CDR3 is 13 residues. Trimming removed 3 bases at V and 1 base at J, with 6 bases between. Germline-derived CDR1 and CDR2 are DFQATT and SNEGSKA (reference sequence).

Only a few counts were recorded for this clonotype. This chain links TRBV6-6 with TRBJ2-4; D unclear. The assigned J gene may be wrong: the sequence end matches TRBJ2-7 better. Per the germline V gene, CDR1 is MNHNY and CDR2 is SVGAGI (reference sequence). The CDR3 contains 14 residues. CDR3 sequence: CASSYTGNGYEQYF. The CDR3 DNA reads as TGTGCCAGCAGTTACACTGGGAATGGTTACGAGCAGTACTTC.

The chain is built from TRBV3-1 and TRBJ2-7; 7 positions agree with TRBD1. Germline V gene lookup returns CDR1 LGHDT and CDR2 YNNKEL (reference sequence). There are 15 residues in the CDR3. Trimming took 2 bases from V and 0 from J; bases not matched to a gene: 4. This CDR3 is CASSQMTGHSYEQYF. CDR3 nucleotide sequence: TGTGCCAGCAGCCAAATGACAGGGCACTCCTACGAGCAGTACTTC.

The chain uses TRBV10-3 and TRBJ2-7; D is perhaps TRBD1 (6 bases). The CDR3 spans 13 residues. Germline CDR1 and CDR2: ENHRY and SYGVKD. V was shortened by 8 bases and J by 2 bases, with 13 bases between the two germline ends. The CDR3 DNA reads TGTGCCATCGGGGACACGGTAACCTACGAGCAGTACTTC. This sequence encodes CAIGDTVTYEQYF.

V is TRBV6-5 and J is TRBJ2-5; D call uncertain. The V gene lost 0 bases and the J gene lost 0 bases, with 8 bases spanning the gap. The CDR3 runs to 15 residues. The germline gives CDR1 MNHEY, CDR2 SVGAGI. CDR3 in DNA: TGTGCCAGCAGTTACTCGACGCCACACCAAGAGACCCAGTACTTC. This codes for CASSYSTPHQETQYF.